What follows describes a single T cell receptor (beta chain). Antigen specificity is unknown. A much larger clone is a single base away; this may be a read error. These data belong to a study of blood T cells in healthy people across ages. A second PCR of roughly 7 to 11 cycles used a sample-barcoded 5' primer and a J-beta primer mix. Each CDR3 protein gets one entry after TCRdb re-called the 5' RACE reads with MiXCR. The sample holds 850,000 to 1,100,000 distinct CDR3 sequences, 30% to 40% seen once. Study-wide findings and caveats: Naive CD4+ cells and diversity were both higher in long-lived donors than in aged donors.

CDR1 is MGHRA, CDR2 YSYEKL, per germline. This CDR3 comprises 18 residues. The ends were cut back, 4 bases at V and 9 bases at J, with 28 bases in the middle. The clonotype originates from a man between 18 and 35 years old in good health. The V call is TRBV4-1, the J call TRBJ2-1; either TRBD1 or TRBD2 may fit D (6 bases each). The sequenced sample consisted of blood. The CDR3 DNA follows: TGCGCCAGCAGCCTTACGGAGGATAGGGGGGTTAATGCTCGTGAGCAGTTCTTC. It is translated as CASSLTEDRGVNAREQFF.